This T cell receptor (beta chain) was sequenced for a study of post-analysis software for immune sequencing data. As for the study in general: Both relapsing-remitting and secondary progressive multiple sclerosis featured among the disease courses, as did progressive-relapsing multiple sclerosis. Whole-study findings and limits: Strong same-batch co-clustering of samples appeared with F measure clustering. Significantly lower normalized Chao1 diversity was found in patients with multiple sclerosis relative to controls. When patients were compared with controls, 4 or 5 TRBV segments were more frequent, TRBV5-6, TRBV5-1 and TRBV20-1 among them.

Germline V CDR1 and CDR2: DFQATT, SNEGSKA (reference sequence). The CDR3 consists of 13 residues. Unmatched junction bases numbered 14, after V lost 5 bases and J lost 13 bases. Incorporated into the TCR beta cDNA libraries were unique molecular identifiers, which served to reduce PCR and sequencing biases. A population of roughly 0.9 to 11 million T cells gave rise to roughly 0.5 million cDNA molecules. TCRdb reanalysed the PCR reads using MiXCR and keeps one entry per CDR3 protein. Here the sample spans hundreds of thousands of distinct CDR3 sequences, around 50% being singletons. A few counts support this clonotype. Its antigen is as yet unknown.

This TCR was sampled from a girl aged 10 to 17 with multiple sclerosis. This chain uses TRBV20-1 with TRBJ2-1; 7 bases agree with TRBD2. Sequenced input: blood. As DNA, the CDR3 is TGCAGTGCTGGTCGACTAGCCGGAGAGACCCAGTTCTTC. It yields the protein CSAGRLAGETQFF.